This note documents a single T cell receptor (beta chain) sequence. The antigen remains unidentified. This sample is part of a study of T cells after yellow fever vaccination. Overall study findings and caveats: Primary-vaccination clones mostly resurfaced post-booster (nearly 97% CD4, approximately 90% CD8). The secondary response was weaker, and its peak arrived faster, on day 5 versus 15.

The CDR3 consists of 18 residues. V lost 1 base and J 5 bases, leaving 23 bases between the germline ends. The germline V gene has CDR1 SGHVS and CDR2 FQNEAQ. The TCR cDNA carried a universal primer site and UMIs from 5'RACE template switching. TCRdb fed the 5' RACE reads into MiXCR, producing one record per CDR3 protein. The sample records approximately 330,000 distinct CDR3 sequences, about 4% being singletons. This sample comprised PBMCs, obtained 5 days after the yellow fever booster vaccination. The TCR sequence derives from a man between 18 and 35 years old who received the YFV17D yellow fever vaccine. V usage is TRBV7-8 and J usage is TRBJ2-5; D assignment may be TRBD1 or TRBD2 (6 bases each). The DNA for the CDR3 is TGTGCCAGCAGCTTAGGCGGGAAGGTTATAGTCCAGGGGGAGACCCAGTACTTC. Translated: CASSLGGKVIVQGETQYF.